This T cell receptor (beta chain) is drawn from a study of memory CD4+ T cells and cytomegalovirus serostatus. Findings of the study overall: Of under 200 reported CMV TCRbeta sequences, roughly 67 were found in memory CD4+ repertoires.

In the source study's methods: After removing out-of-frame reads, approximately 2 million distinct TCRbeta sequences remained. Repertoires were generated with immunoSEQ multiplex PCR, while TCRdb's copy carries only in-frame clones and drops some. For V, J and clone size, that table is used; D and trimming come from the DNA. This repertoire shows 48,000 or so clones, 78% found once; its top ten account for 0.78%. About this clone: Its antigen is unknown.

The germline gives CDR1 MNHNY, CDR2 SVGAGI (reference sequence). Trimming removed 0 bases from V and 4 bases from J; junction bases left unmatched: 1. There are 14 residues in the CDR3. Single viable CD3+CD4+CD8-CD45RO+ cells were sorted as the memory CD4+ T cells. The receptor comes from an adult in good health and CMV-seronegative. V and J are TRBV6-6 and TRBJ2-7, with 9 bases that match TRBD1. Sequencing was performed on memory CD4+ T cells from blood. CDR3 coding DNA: TGTGCCAGCAGTTACTCGACAGGGGGGTACGAGCAGTACTTC. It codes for CASSYSTGGYEQYF.